This record concerns one T cell receptor beta chain sequence. This specimen comes from a study of blood T cell repertoires in COVID-19. Study overall: Researchers got acute and convalescent COVID-19 samples from the United States, Italy and Spain.

Sequencing was performed with immunoSEQ multiplex PCR; in TCRdb, only in-frame clones are kept and a portion is missing. Of 200,000 or so clones listed, about nine tenths were seen once; the top ten hold around 6.5%. The CDR3 contains 14 residues. V lost 7 bases to trimming and J lost 8 bases; unmatched junction nucleotides: 8. Germline values: CDR1 MNHEY, CDR2 SVGAGI. This receptor was taken from an elderly man with acute or convalescent COVID-19. The genes are TRBV6-5 and TRBJ1-6, with 7 bases matching TRBD1. The specimen sequenced was peripheral blood. In DNA, the CDR3 is TGTGCCAGCAAGATGACAGGGCCTTATTCACCCCTCCACTTT. Amino acid sequence: CASKMTGPYSPLHF.